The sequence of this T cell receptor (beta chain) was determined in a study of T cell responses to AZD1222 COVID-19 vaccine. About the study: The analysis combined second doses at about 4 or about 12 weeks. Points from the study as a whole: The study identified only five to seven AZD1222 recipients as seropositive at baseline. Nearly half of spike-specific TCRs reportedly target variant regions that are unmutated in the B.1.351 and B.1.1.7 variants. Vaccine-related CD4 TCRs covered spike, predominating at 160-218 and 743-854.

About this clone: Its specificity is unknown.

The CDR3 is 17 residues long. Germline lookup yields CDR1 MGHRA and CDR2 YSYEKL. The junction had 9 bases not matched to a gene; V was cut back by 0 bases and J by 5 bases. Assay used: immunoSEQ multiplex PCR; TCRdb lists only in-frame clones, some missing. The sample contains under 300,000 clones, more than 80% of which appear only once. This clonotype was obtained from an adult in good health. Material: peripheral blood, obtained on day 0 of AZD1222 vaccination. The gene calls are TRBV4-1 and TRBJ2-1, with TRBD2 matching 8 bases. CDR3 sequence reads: CASSQDLAGGRHNEQFF. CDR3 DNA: TGCGCCAGCAGCCAAGATCTTGCGGGGGGCAGACACAATGAGCAGTTCTTC.